This T cell receptor beta chain comes out of a study of blood T cell repertoires in COVID-19 (dated by TCRdb to 2018 to 2020). For the wider study: Collaborator samples came from the United States, Italy and Spain and covered acute and convalescent phases of COVID-19. The prospective study material was composed of cDNA or gDNA derived from T cells, B-cell-depleted T cells, or PBMCs. Subjects who had been exposed to COVID-19, were actively infected with it, or had recovered from it provided the deeply sampled blood TCRbeta repertoires that made up the dataset. The repertoires were released in a freely available public database intended as a resource for research on the immune response to SARS-CoV-2. The samples were drawn from the first 160 participants of the ongoing ImmuneRACE study and from 1,254 subjects provided by 6 global collaborators. A de-identified subject ID, COVID-19 status, age in years and sex were almost always included in the sample metadata. Where HLA class I and class II types were available, the types were taken from metadata supplied by the sample provider, not from assay-based typing.

At one collaborating source in Seattle, patients were enrolled during active infection and were followed longitudinally through the course of disease. Each collaborating institution followed its own protocols to collect whole blood in K2EDTA tubes. Collaborator samples were shipped for TCRbeta analysis as frozen whole blood, isolated PBMCs, or DNA extracted from either sample type. As regards this clone: Its target antigen remains unknown. Base qualities are missing; no much larger clone stands one base away.

The CDR1 and CDR2 encoded by the germline V gene (reference sequence) are LNHDA and SQIVND. Trimming accounts for 5 bases at V and 1 base at J, while the number of junction bases matched to no gene is 11. The CDR3 numbers 18 residues from cysteine through phenylalanine. The CDR3 DNA has 54 bases and is translated from base 1. The full study reports these points: The quantity of clinical and demographic metadata differed by source and by participant and was supplied without curation.

TCRbeta CDR3 regions were amplified from genomic DNA using the immunoSEQ Assay, a bias-controlled multiplex PCR. As for the authors' bioinformatics: Nucleated cell counts per sample were estimated from amplification of reference gene primers within the assay. Sequence reads were collapsed and filtered to measure the absolute abundance of every unique TCRbeta CDR3 rearrangement. For each sample, productive Simpson clonality was calculated as the square root of Simpson's diversity index across productive rearrangements. The clones in this table, taken by TCRdb from immuneACCESS, are in-frame only. Not every clone is retained; where verified, under half of the shortfall comes from an unresolved V gene, and the cause of the rest is unknown. V, J and clone size are those of that table, while D and trimming were read from the DNA. This sample gives 200,000 to 250,000 clones in total; around 83% of them show up just once. Of the sample, 9.5% to 13% falls within the top ten clones.

The chain is assembled from TRBV19 and TRBJ1-5; a stretch of 10 junction bases matches TRBD1. Sample: peripheral blood. The origin of this receptor is a woman aged 45-59 years with COVID-19, enrolled during active disease. The nucleotides are TGTGCCAGTAGTGTCTCCGGAGACAGGGGGCGCAGCAATCAGCCCCAGCATTTT. Its protein product is CASSVSGDRGRSNQPQHF.